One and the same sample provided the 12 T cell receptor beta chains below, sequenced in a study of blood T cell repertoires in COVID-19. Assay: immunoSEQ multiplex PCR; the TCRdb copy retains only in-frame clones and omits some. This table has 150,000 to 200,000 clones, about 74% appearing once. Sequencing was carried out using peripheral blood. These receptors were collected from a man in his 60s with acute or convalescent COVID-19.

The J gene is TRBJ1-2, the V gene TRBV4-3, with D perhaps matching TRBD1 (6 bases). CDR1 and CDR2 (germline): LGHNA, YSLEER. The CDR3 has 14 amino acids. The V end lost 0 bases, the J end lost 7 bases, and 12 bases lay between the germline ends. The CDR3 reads CASSQDYRDPGYTF. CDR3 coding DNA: TGCGCCAGCAGCCAAGATTACAGGGACCCTGGCTACACCTTC.

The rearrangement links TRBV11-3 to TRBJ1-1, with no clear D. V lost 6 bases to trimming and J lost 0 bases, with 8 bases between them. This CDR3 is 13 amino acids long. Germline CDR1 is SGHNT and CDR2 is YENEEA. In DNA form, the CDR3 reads TGTGCCAGCAGTAAGGGAGTGAACACTGAAGCTTTCTTT. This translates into CASSKGVNTEAFF.

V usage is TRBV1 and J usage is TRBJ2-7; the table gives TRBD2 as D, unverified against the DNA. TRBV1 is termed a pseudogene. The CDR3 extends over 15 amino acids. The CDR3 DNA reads TGCACCAGCAGCCCGGTAAGCGGGGGGGTATACGAGCAGTACTTC. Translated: CTSSPVSGGVYEQYF.

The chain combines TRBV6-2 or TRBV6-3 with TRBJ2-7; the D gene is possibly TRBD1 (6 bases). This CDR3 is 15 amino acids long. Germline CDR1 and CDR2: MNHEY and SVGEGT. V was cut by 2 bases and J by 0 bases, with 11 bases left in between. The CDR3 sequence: CASSYDRTSSYEQYF. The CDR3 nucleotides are TGTGCCAGCAGTTACGACAGGACAAGCTCCTACGAGCAGTACTTC.

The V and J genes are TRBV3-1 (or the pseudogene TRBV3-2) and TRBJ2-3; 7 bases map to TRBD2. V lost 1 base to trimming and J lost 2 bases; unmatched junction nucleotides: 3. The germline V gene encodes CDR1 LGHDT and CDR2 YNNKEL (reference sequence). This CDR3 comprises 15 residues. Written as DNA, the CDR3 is TGTGCCAGCAGCCAAGGGACTAGGGTCACAGATACGCAGTATTTT. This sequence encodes CASSQGTRVTDTQYF.

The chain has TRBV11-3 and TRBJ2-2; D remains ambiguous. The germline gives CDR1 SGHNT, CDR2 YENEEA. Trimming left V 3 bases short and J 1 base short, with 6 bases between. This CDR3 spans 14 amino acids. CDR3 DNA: TGTGCCAGCAGCTTGGCAGAGAACACCGGGGAGCTGTTTTTT. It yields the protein CASSLAENTGELFF.

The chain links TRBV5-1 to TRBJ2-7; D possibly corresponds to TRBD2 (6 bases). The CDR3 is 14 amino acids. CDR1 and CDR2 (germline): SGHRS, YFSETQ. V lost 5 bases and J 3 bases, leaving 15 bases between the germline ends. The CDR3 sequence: CASSPSMGGYEQYF. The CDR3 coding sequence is TGCGCCAGCAGTCCTTCTATGGGGGGCTACGAGCAGTACTTC.

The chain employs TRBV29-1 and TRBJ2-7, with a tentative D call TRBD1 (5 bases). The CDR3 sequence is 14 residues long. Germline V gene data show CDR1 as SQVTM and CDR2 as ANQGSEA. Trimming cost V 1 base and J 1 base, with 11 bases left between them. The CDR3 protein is CSVEGQGRSYEQYF. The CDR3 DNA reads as TGCAGCGTTGAAGGGCAGGGTAGGTCCTACGAGCAGTACTTC.

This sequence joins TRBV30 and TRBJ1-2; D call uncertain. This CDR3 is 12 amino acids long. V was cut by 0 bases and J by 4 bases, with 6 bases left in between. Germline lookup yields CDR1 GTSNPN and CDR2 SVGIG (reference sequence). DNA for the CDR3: TGTGCCTGGAGTGTAATCAGCTATGGCTACACCTTC. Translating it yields CAWSVISYGYTF. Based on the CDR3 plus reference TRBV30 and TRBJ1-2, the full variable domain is SQTIHQWPATLVQPVGSPLSLECTVEGTSNPNLYWYRQAAGRGLQLLFYSVGIGQISSEVPQNLSASRPQDRQFILSSKKLLLSDSGFYLCAWSVISYGYTFGSGTRLTVV.

As DNA, the CDR3 is TGTGCAAGTCGCTTAGCGCCACCCAACTGGGGGCACACAGTAGGCTACACCTTC. Translation gives CASRLAPPNWGHTVGYTF. The rearrangement uses TRBV12-2 and TRBJ1-2; the listed D gene, TRBD1, was not tested against the DNA. TRBV12-2 is annotated as a pseudogene. The CDR3 runs to 18 residues.

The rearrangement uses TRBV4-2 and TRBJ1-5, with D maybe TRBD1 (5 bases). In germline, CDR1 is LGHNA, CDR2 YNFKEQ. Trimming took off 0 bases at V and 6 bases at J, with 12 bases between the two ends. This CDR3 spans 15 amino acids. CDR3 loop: CASSQDWAGSQPQHF. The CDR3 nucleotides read TGTGCCAGCAGCCAAGATTGGGCAGGGTCTCAGCCCCAGCATTTT.

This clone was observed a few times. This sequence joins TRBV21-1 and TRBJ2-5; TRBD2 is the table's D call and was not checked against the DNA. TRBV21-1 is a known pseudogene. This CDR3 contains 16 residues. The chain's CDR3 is CASSKEPPVGEPTQYF. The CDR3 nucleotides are TGTGCCAGCAGCAAAGAACCCCCCGTCGGGGAACCGACCCAGTACTTC.